This T cell receptor beta chain was recovered during a study of CXCR4 blockade with PD-1 therapy in pancreatic cancer. Study-level points and caveats: Tumor clonality averaged around 0.14 versus 0.052 in healthy blood, not predicting survival. Antigen-specificity overlap of convergent dominant clones remained unconfirmed. More frequent amino acid clones had more nucleotide rearrangements, suggesting convergent selection.

Measured with immunoSEQ multiplex PCR; TCRdb has only the in-frame clones, and not every one. The repertoire holds roughly 18,000 clones, around 72% seen once, with about 5.5% in the top ten. Patients who provided the archived tumor blocks had not received neoadjuvant therapy before surgery. With respect to this clone: What it recognizes is unknown.

The clonotype comes from a human donor with pancreatic ductal adenocarcinoma. The sample comprised tumor tissue.

CDR3 sequence reads: CASSEGLADTGELFF. The CDR3 bases are TGTGCCAGCAGTGAGGGACTAGCTGACACCGGGGAGCTGTTTTTT. The chain combines TRBV25-1 with TRBJ2-2, with 9 bases aligning to TRBD2. After removal of 3 bases from V and 3 bases from J, the junction contained 2 bases not matched to a gene. Germline-derived CDR1 and CDR2 are MGHDK and SYGVNS. The CDR3 has 15 residues.